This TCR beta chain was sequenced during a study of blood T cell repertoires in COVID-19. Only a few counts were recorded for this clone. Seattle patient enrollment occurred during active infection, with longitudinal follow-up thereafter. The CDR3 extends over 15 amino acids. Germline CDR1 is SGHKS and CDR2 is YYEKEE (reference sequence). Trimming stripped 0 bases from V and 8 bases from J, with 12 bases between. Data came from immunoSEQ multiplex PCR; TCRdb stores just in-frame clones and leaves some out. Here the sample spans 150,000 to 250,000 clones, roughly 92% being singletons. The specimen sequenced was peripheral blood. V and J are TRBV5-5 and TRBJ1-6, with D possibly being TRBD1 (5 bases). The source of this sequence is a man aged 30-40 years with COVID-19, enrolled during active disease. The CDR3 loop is CASSLDGARYSPLHF. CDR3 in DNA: TGTGCCAGCAGCTTGGATGGGGCTCGCTATTCACCCCTCCACTTT.